Listed below are T cell receptor beta chains from one sample, sequenced in a study of T cell responses to AZD1222 COVID-19 vaccine. Only in-frame clones appear in the TCRdb table, and some are missing; sequencing was by immunoSEQ multiplex PCR. This sample has about 140,000 clones; about 92% occur once, and the top ten carry roughly 9.1%. The source was peripheral blood, collected on day 0 of AZD1222 vaccination. The source of these receptors is an adult in good health. Both conserved end residues are part of each CDR3. The D gene is left open where the match is weak. The size of a clone is reported for some rows only, either as once, few or many, or as a class for expanded clones.

d_call: NA
v_call: TRBV2
j_call: TRBJ1-5
clone_size: NA
cdr3_aa: CASRDRLNQPQHF
cdr3_nt: TGTGCCAGCAGGGACCGACTCAATCAGCCCCAGCATTTT

d_call: NA
v_call: TRBV5-5
j_call: TRBJ1-6
clone_size: NA
cdr3_aa: CASSLAQGQAPLHF
cdr3_nt: TGTGCCAGCAGCTTGGCGCAGGGGCAGGCACCCCTCCACTTT

d_call: NA
v_call: TRBV4-1
j_call: TRBJ2-7
clone_size: NA
cdr3_aa: CASSQDPPYEQYF
cdr3_nt: TGCGCCAGCAGCCAAGATCCCCCGTACGAGCAGTACTTC

d_call: NA
v_call: TRBV5-8
j_call: TRBJ2-5
clone_size: NA
cdr3_aa: CASSPLAGALRATQYF
cdr3_nt: TGTGCCAGCAGCCCCCTCGCGGGGGCCCTCAGGGCGACCCAGTACTTC

d_call: TRBD1
v_call: TRBV28
j_call: TRBJ1-5
clone_size: NA
cdr3_aa: CASSAPGQGYQPQHF
cdr3_nt: TGTGCCAGCAGTGCCCCGGGACAGGGTTACCAGCCCCAGCATTTT

d_call: NA
v_call: TRBV18
j_call: TRBJ1-5
clone_size: NA
cdr3_aa: CASSPGPDQPQHF
cdr3_nt: TGTGCCAGCTCACCAGGACCCGATCAGCCCCAGCATTTT

d_call: TRBD1
v_call: TRBV5-4
j_call: TRBJ1-2
clone_size: NA
cdr3_aa: CASSSGQAVVGYTF
cdr3_nt: TGTGCCAGCAGCTCGGGACAGGCGGTAGTAGGCTACACCTTC

d_call: TRBD1
v_call: TRBV19
j_call: TRBJ1-6
clone_size: NA
cdr3_aa: CASSRQGNSPLHF
cdr3_nt: TGTGCCAGTAGTCGACAGGGGAATTCACCCCTCCACTTT

d_call: NA
v_call: TRBV3-1/TRBV3-2
j_call: TRBJ2-7
clone_size: once
cdr3_aa: CASSQRRQVGFYEQYF
cdr3_nt: TGTGCCAGCAGCCAGCGTCGACAGGTAGGGTTTTACGAGCAGTACTTC

d_call: NA
v_call: TRBV28
j_call: TRBJ2-7
clone_size: NA
cdr3_aa: CASREGLPTYEQYF
cdr3_nt: TGTGCCAGCAGAGAGGGATTACCAACCTACGAGCAGTACTTC

d_call: NA
v_call: TRBV7-2
j_call: TRBJ1-1
clone_size: NA
cdr3_aa: CASSLTGLTEAFF
cdr3_nt: TGTGCCAGCAGCTTGACAGGTCTTACTGAAGCTTTCTTT

d_call: NA
v_call: TRBV19
j_call: TRBJ1-3
clone_size: NA
cdr3_aa: CASSRQLGNTIYF
cdr3_nt: TGTGCCAGTAGTAGGCAACTTGGAAACACCATATATTTT

d_call: NA
v_call: TRBV27
j_call: TRBJ1-1
clone_size: NA
cdr3_aa: CASSLFALPKAVNTEAFF
cdr3_nt: TGTGCCAGCAGTTTATTCGCCCTACCAAAAGCTGTGAACACTGAAGCTTTCTTT

d_call: NA
v_call: TRBV6-5
j_call: TRBJ1-5
clone_size: NA
cdr3_aa: CASSYLGSNQPQHF
cdr3_nt: TGTGCCAGCAGTTACCTCGGGAGCAATCAGCCCCAGCATTTT

d_call: NA
v_call: TRBV19
j_call: TRBJ2-7
clone_size: NA
cdr3_aa: CAMVRGYRSYEQYF
cdr3_nt: TGTGCCATGGTTCGGGGGTACAGGTCCTACGAGCAGTACTTC

d_call: NA
v_call: TRBV4-1
j_call: TRBJ1-5
clone_size: NA
cdr3_aa: CASSLVQGDQPQHF
cdr3_nt: TGCGCCAGCAGCCTAGTCCAGGGCGATCAGCCCCAGCATTTT

d_call: NA
v_call: TRBV7-2
j_call: TRBJ2-2
clone_size: NA
cdr3_aa: CATSPGPGTGELFF
cdr3_nt: TGTGCCACCAGCCCGGGCCCGGGCACCGGGGAGCTGTTTTTT

d_call: TRBD2
v_call: TRBV27
j_call: TRBJ2-3
clone_size: NA
cdr3_aa: CASSLFQRRGATHRTDTQYF
cdr3_nt: TGTGCCAGCAGTTTATTTCAGCGGCGGGGGGCTACCCACCGCACAGATACGCAGTATTTT

d_call: TRBD1
v_call: TRBV6-1
j_call: TRBJ1-6
clone_size: NA
cdr3_aa: CASSETGQGNSPLHF
cdr3_nt: TGTGCCAGCAGTGAAACTGGACAGGGGAATTCACCCCTCCACTTT

d_call: TRBD1
v_call: TRBV19
j_call: TRBJ1-5
clone_size: NA
cdr3_aa: CASSQQGGNQPQHF
cdr3_nt: TGTGCCAGTAGCCAACAGGGGGGCAATCAGCCCCAGCATTTT

d_call: TRBD1
v_call: TRBV12-5
j_call: TRBJ1-2
clone_size: NA
cdr3_aa: CASGPPGQGAAGYTF
cdr3_nt: TGTGCTAGTGGCCCCCCGGGACAGGGGGCCGCTGGCTACACCTTC

d_call: NA
v_call: TRBV7-8
j_call: TRBJ1-5
clone_size: NA
cdr3_aa: CASSFEGSNQPQHF
cdr3_nt: TGTGCCAGCAGCTTTGAGGGAAGCAATCAGCCCCAGCATTTT

d_call: TRBD1
v_call: TRBV19
j_call: TRBJ2-3
clone_size: NA
cdr3_aa: CASSLTPGGLTDTQYF
cdr3_nt: TGTGCCAGTAGTCTGACCCCAGGGGGCCTCACAGATACGCAGTATTTT

d_call: NA
v_call: TRBV5-1
j_call: TRBJ2-2
clone_size: NA
cdr3_aa: CASRDTGELFF
cdr3_nt: TGCGCCAGCAGGGACACCGGGGAGCTGTTTTTT

d_call: NA
v_call: TRBV5-6
j_call: TRBJ1-5
clone_size: NA
cdr3_aa: CASSNDGYNQPQHF
cdr3_nt: TGTGCCAGCAGCAACGACGGATACAATCAGCCCCAGCATTTT

d_call: NA
v_call: TRBV7-9
j_call: TRBJ1-2
clone_size: NA
cdr3_aa: CASSTSTGPIDGYTF
cdr3_nt: TGTGCCAGCAGCACCTCAACAGGGCCAATCGATGGCTACACCTTC

d_call: NA
v_call: TRBV29-1
j_call: TRBJ1-2
clone_size: NA
cdr3_aa: CSVGGDRNYGYTF
cdr3_nt: TGCAGCGTTGGAGGAGACAGAAACTATGGCTACACCTTC

d_call: NA
v_call: TRBV6-6
j_call: TRBJ1-1
clone_size: NA
cdr3_aa: CASSESGYMNTEAFF
cdr3_nt: TGTGCCAGCAGTGAGTCAGGGTACATGAACACTGAAGCTTTCTTT

d_call: NA
v_call: TRBV7-8
j_call: TRBJ1-1
clone_size: NA
cdr3_aa: CASSLGGRATEAFF
cdr3_nt: TGTGCCAGCAGCTTAGGGGGTCGGGCCACTGAAGCTTTCTTT

d_call: NA
v_call: TRBV18
j_call: TRBJ1-5
clone_size: NA
cdr3_aa: CASSPTGDEPQHF
cdr3_nt: TGTGCCAGCTCACCGACAGGAGACGAGCCCCAGCATTTT

d_call: NA
v_call: TRBV7-8
j_call: TRBJ1-5
clone_size: NA
cdr3_aa: CASSPRGENFAQHF
cdr3_nt: TGTGCCAGCAGCCCCCGGGGGGAAAACTTTGCCCAGCATTTT

d_call: NA
v_call: TRBV7-9
j_call: TRBJ1-4
clone_size: NA
cdr3_aa: CASSFGTTNEKLFF
cdr3_nt: TGTGCCAGCAGCTTCGGAACAACTAATGAAAAACTGTTTTTT

d_call: NA
v_call: TRBV19
j_call: TRBJ1-2
clone_size: NA
cdr3_aa: CASSMATRGGYGYTF
cdr3_nt: TGTGCCAGTAGTATGGCAACCCGGGGAGGCTATGGCTACACCTTC

d_call: TRBD2
v_call: TRBV7-2
j_call: TRBJ2-7
clone_size: NA
cdr3_aa: CASSFGGGVTYEQYF
cdr3_nt: TGTGCCAGCAGCTTTGGGGGGGGTGTAACCTACGAGCAGTACTTC

d_call: NA
v_call: TRBV18
j_call: TRBJ1-5
clone_size: NA
cdr3_aa: CASSPATLDQPQHF
cdr3_nt: TGTGCCAGCTCACCCGCCACATTAGATCAGCCCCAGCATTTT

d_call: NA
v_call: TRBV7-9
j_call: TRBJ1-1
clone_size: NA
cdr3_aa: CASSYQTTEAFF
cdr3_nt: TGTGCCAGCAGCTATCAGACCACTGAAGCTTTCTTT

d_call: TRBD1
v_call: TRBV28
j_call: TRBJ2-7
clone_size: NA
cdr3_aa: CASSSSPRDSREQYF
cdr3_nt: TGTGCCAGCAGTTCCTCACCCCGGGACAGTCGGGAGCAGTACTTC

d_call: NA
v_call: TRBV12-3/TRBV12-4
j_call: TRBJ2-3
clone_size: NA
cdr3_aa: CASSSVPPDTQYF
cdr3_nt: TGTGCCAGCAGTTCCGTTCCCCCGGATACGCAGTATTTT

d_call: NA
v_call: TRBV28
j_call: TRBJ1-6
clone_size: NA
cdr3_aa: CASTRQDRDSPLHF
cdr3_nt: TGTGCCAGCACTCGACAGGACCGAGATTCACCCCTCCACTTT

d_call: TRBD1
v_call: TRBV7-2
j_call: TRBJ1-3
clone_size: NA
cdr3_aa: CASRLTGTALSGNTIYF
cdr3_nt: TGTGCCAGCAGGCTCACCGGGACAGCACTCTCTGGAAACACCATATATTTT

d_call: TRBD2
v_call: TRBV18
j_call: TRBJ2-7
clone_size: NA
cdr3_aa: CASSISGGAYEQYF
cdr3_nt: TGTGCCAGCTCAATTAGCGGGGGGGCCTACGAGCAGTACTTC

d_call: NA
v_call: TRBV5-8
j_call: TRBJ2-7
clone_size: NA
cdr3_aa: CASSFPGGNYEQYF
cdr3_nt: TGTGCCAGCAGCTTTCCTGGGGGGAACTACGAGCAGTACTTC

d_call: NA
v_call: TRBV28
j_call: TRBJ1-6
clone_size: NA
cdr3_aa: CASSFRTRQLLNSPLHF
cdr3_nt: TGTGCCAGCAGTTTCCGGACCCGACAGCTCCTTAATTCACCCCTCCACTTT

d_call: TRBD1
v_call: TRBV6-2/TRBV6-3
j_call: TRBJ1-1
clone_size: NA
cdr3_aa: CASSDQTGYAFF
cdr3_nt: TGTGCCAGCAGTGACCAGACAGGGTACGCTTTCTTT